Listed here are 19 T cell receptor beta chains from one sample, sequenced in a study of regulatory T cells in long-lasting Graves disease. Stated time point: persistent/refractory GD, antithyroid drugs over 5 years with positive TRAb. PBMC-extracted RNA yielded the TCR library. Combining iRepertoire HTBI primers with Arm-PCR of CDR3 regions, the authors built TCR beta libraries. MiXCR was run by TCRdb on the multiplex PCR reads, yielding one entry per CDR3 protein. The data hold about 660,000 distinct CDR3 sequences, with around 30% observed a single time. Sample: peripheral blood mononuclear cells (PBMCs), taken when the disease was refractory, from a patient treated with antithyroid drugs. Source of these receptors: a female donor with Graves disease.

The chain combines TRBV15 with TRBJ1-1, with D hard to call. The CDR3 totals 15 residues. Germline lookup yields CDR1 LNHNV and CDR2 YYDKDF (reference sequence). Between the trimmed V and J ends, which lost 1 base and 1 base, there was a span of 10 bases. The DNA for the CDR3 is TGTGCCACCAGCAGAGGCGGGGTGGGGAACACTGAAGCTTTCTTT. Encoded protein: CATSRGGVGNTEAFF.

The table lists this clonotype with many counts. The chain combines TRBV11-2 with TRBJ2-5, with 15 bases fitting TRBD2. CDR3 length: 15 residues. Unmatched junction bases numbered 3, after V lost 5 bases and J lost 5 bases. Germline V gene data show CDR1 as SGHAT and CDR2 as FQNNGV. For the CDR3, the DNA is TGTGCCAGCAGCGCCGGGACTAGCGGGAGGGAGACCCAGTACTTC. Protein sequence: CASSAGTSGRETQYF.

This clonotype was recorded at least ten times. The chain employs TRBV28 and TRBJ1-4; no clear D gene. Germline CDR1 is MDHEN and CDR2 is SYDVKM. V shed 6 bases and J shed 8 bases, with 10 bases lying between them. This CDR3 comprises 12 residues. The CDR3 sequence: CASSLKPEKLFF. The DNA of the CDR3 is TGTGCCAGCAGCTTGAAGCCCGAAAAACTGTTTTTT.

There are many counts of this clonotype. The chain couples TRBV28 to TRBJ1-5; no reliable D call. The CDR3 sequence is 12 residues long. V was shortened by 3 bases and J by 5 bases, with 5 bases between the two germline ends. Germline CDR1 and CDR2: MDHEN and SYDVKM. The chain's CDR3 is CASSFSDQPQHF. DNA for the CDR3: TGTGCCAGCAGTTTCTCAGATCAGCCCCAGCATTTT. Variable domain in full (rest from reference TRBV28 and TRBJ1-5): DVKVTQSSRYLVKRTGEKVFLECVQDMDHENMFWYRQDPGLGLRLIYFSYDVKMKEKGDIPEGYSVSREKKERFSLILESASTNQTSMYLCASSFSDQPQHFGDGTRLSIL.

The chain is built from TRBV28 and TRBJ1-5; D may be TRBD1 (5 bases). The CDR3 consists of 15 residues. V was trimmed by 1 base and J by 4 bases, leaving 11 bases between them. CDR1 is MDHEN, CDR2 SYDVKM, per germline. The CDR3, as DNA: TGTGCCAGCAGTTTATTTCCGTGGGGGAATCAGCCCCAGCATTTT. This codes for CASSLFPWGNQPQHF.

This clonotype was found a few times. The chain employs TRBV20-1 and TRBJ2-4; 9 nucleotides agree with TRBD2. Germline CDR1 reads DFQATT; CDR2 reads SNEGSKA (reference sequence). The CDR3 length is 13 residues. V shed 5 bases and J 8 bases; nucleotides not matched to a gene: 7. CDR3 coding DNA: TGCAGTGCTTCCGGGACTAGCAACTACATTCAGTACTTC. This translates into CSASGTSNYIQYF.

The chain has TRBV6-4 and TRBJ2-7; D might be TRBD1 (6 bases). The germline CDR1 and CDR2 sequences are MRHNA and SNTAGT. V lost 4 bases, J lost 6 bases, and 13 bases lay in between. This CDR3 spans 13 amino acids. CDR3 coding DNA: TGTGCCAGCAGTGTGGACAGTGGGCTCGAGCAGTACTTC. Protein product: CASSVDSGLEQYF.

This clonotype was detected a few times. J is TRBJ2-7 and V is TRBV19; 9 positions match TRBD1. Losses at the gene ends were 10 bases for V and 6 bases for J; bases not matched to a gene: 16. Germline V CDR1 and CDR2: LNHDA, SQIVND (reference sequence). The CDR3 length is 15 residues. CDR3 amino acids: CATSPYPGQGSEQYF. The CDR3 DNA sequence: TGTGCCACCTCCCCTTATCCGGGACAGGGCAGCGAGCAGTACTTC.

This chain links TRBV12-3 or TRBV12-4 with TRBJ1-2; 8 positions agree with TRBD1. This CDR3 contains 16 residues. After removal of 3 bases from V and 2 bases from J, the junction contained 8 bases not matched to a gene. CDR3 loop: CASSFWAGGQNYGYTF. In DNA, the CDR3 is TGTGCCAGCAGTTTTTGGGCAGGGGGCCAAAACTATGGCTACACCTTC.

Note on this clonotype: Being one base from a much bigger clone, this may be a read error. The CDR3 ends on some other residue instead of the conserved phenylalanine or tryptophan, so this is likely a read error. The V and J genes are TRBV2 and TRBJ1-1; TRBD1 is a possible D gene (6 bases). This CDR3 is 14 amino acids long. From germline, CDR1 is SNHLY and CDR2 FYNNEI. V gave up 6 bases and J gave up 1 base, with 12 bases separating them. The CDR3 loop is CASSGQRPNTEAFS. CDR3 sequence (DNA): TGTGCCAGCAGCGGACAGAGACCGAACACTGAAGCTTTCTCT.

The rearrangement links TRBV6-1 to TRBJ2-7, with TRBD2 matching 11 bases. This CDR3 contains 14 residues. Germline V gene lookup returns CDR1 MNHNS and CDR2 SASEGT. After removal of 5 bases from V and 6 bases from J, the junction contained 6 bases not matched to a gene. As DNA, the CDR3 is TGTGCCAGCAGTCAGGGACTAGCGGAGGTCGAGCAGTACTTC. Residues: CASSQGLAEVEQYF.

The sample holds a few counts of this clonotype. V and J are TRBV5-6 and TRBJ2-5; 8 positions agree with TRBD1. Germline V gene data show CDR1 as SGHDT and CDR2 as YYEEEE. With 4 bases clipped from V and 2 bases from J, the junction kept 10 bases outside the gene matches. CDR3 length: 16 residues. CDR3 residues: CASSGRDRTSQETQYF. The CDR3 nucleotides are TGTGCCAGCAGCGGACGGGACAGGACATCTCAAGAGACCCAGTACTTC.

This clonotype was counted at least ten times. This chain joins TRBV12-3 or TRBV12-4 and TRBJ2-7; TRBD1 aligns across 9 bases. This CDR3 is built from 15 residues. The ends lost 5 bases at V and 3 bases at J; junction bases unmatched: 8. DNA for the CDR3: TGTGCCAGCAGTATCCGGACAGGGGCAAACTACGAGCAGTACTTC. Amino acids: CASSIRTGANYEQYF.

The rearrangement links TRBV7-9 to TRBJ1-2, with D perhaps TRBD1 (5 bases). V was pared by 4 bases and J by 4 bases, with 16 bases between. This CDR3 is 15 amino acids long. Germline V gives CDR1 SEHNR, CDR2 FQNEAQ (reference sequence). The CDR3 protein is CASSYSRGLSYGYTF. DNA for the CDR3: TGTGCCAGCAGCTACTCACGGGGGTTGAGCTATGGCTACACCTTC.

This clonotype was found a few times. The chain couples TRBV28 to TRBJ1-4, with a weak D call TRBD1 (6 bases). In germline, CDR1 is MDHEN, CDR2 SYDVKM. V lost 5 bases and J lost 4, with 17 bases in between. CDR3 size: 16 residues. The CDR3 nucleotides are TGTGCCAGCAGTCCGCCGGGACAACTAAGTAATGAAAAACTGTTTTTT. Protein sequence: CASSPPGQLSNEKLFF.

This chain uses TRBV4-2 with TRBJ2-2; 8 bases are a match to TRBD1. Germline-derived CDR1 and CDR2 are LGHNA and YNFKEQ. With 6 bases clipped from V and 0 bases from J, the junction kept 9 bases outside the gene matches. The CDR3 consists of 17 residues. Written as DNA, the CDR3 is TGTGCCAGCAGTCGCGGGACAGGAGCTGCGAACACCGGGGAGCTGTTTTTT. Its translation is CASSRGTGAANTGELFF.

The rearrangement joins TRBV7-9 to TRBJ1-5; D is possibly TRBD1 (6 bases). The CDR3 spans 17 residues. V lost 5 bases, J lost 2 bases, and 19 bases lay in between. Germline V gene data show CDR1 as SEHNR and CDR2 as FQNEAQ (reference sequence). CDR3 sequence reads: CASSPRGPQGRNQPQHF. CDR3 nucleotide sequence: TGTGCCAGCAGCCCACGGGGCCCACAGGGTCGCAATCAGCCCCAGCATTTT.

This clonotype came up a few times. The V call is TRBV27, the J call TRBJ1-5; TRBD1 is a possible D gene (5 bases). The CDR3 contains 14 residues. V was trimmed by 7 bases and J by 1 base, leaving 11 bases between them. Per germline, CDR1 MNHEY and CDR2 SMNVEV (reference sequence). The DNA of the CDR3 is TGTGCCAGCAAGCGAGGGACGAGCAATCAGCCCCAGCATTTT. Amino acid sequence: CASKRGTSNQPQHF.

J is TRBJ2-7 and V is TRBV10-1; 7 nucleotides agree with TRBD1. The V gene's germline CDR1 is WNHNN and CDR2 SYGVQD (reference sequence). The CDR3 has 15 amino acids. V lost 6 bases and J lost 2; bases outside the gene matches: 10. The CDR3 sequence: CASSAYRTGAYEQYF. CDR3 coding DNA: TGCGCCAGCAGCGCTTATCGGACAGGAGCCTACGAGCAGTACTTC.